The 4 T cell receptor beta chains given below trace back to one sample, sequenced in a study of cytomegalovirus exposure and HLA in healthy donors. Primers included in the PCR were 60 Vbeta and 13 Jbeta primers. Clones were sequenced by immunoSEQ multiplex PCR, and TCRdb holds only the in-frame ones, with some missing. This table holds 150,000 to 200,000 clones, roughly three quarters found once. Sequencing input: PBMCs. The receptors shown here come from a woman in her 30s in good health and CMV-seropositive.

V and J are TRBV28 and TRBJ1-2, with 10 bases fitting TRBD1. CDR3 length: 16 residues. CDR1 MDHEN and CDR2 SYDVKM come from the germline V gene. V gave up 5 bases and J gave up 5 bases; unmatched junction bases: 11. Written as DNA, the CDR3 is TGTGCCAGCAGTCTACCCGACAGGGGGCTGGGGTATGGCTACACCTTC. Translating it yields CASSLPDRGLGYGYTF.

This clone was found once. The rearrangement joins TRBV6-6 to TRBJ1-3; TRBD1 might be the D (5 bases). Germline assignment: CDR1 MNHNY and CDR2 SVGAGI (reference sequence). The CDR3 loop spans 16 amino acids. The ends were cut back, 4 bases at V and 0 bases at J, with 13 bases in the middle. The CDR3 sequence: CASSCGRATSGNTIYF. CDR3 in DNA: TGTGCCAGCAGTTGCGGCAGGGCGACCTCTGGAAACACCATATATTTT.

The rearrangement links TRBV5-8 to TRBJ2-7; TRBD1 is a possible D gene (5 bases). This CDR3 spans 15 amino acids. V lost 2 bases to trimming and J lost 0 bases, with 12 bases between them. The germline V gene encodes CDR1 SGHTS and CDR2 YDEGEE. The DNA for the CDR3 is TGTGCCAGCAGCTTAGGGGCCGGCGTCTCCTACGAGCAGTACTTC. Translated, it gives CASSLGAGVSYEQYF.

The V and J genes are TRBV5-6 and TRBJ2-7, with D tentatively TRBD1 (6 bases). The CDR3 has 13 residues. CDR1 is SGHDT and CDR2 is YYEEEE in the germline V gene. With 4 bases removed from V and 5 bases from J, the gap between germline ends came to 13 bases. CDR3 sequence reads: CASSPGHNHEQYF. CDR3 nucleotide sequence: TGTGCCAGCAGCCCGGGACACAACCACGAGCAGTACTTC. The complete variable domain, with remaining parts taken from reference TRBV5-6 and TRBJ2-7, reads DAGVTQSPTHLIKTRGQQVTLRCSPKSGHDTVSWYQQALGQGPQFIFQYYEEEERQRGNFPDRFSGHQFPNYSSELNVNALLLGDSALYLCASSPGHNHEQYFGPGTRLTVT.